Each of the 25 T cell receptor beta chains below was sequenced from the same sample in a study of spatial heterogeneity in lung cancer. Overall study results and limits: Intratumoral expanded alpha and beta TCR counts were found to track tumor mutation counts.

Their target antigens are unknown. Time point noted: sample taken at primary tumor resection. MiXCR, applied by TCRdb to the 5' RACE reads, yields one record per CDR3 protein. This sample carries 450 to 600 distinct CDR3 sequences, 35% to 45% of them seen once, and the ten largest clones take under 30%. Sequenced here: lung tumor tissue, sampled at surgery. The receptors were gathered from a male donor with early-stage non-small cell lung cancer.

This clonotype was counted a few times. The rearrangement links TRBV7-2 to TRBJ2-1; 8 bases match TRBD2. The J segment lost 7 bases and the V segment lost 4 bases, leaving 3 bases of the junction unmatched. This CDR3 contains 13 residues. CDR1 is SGHTA, CDR2 FQGNSA, per germline. CDR3 in DNA: TGTGCCAGCAGCTACTCGGGGGGGAATGAGCAGTTCTTC. It yields the protein CASSYSGGNEQFF.

This clonotype was picked up a small number of times. This chain joins TRBV28 and TRBJ2-4, with TRBD1 matching over 9 bases. There are 17 residues in the CDR3. J lost 7 bases, V lost 4 bases, and 14 bases had no gene match. Per the germline V gene, CDR1 is MDHEN and CDR2 is SYDVKM. The DNA of the CDR3 is TGTGCCAGCAGTTACATTCCGGGACAGGGCAACGGGAACATTCAGTACTTC. Its protein is CASSYIPGQGNGNIQYF.

This chain links TRBV7-2 with TRBJ2-1; D ambiguous. V dropped 1 base and J dropped 2 bases, with 9 bases sitting between them. The length of the CDR3 is 15 residues. The V gene's germline CDR1 is SGHTA and CDR2 FQGNSA. The CDR3 coding sequence is TGTGCCAGCAGCTTAGTTAAGGGAACCTACAATGAGCAGTTCTTC. Its translation is CASSLVKGTYNEQFF.

This clonotype is termed large. The chain is built from TRBV11-2 and TRBJ2-5; D not certain. This CDR3 contains 13 residues. Trimming shortened V by 5 bases and J by 4 bases, and 11 bases separated the two germline ends. The germline V gene encodes CDR1 SGHAT and CDR2 FQNNGV. The CDR3 DNA is TGTGCCAGCAGCCCAATGCGGTCAGAGACCCAGTACTTC. Its protein is CASSPMRSETQYF.

This clonotype has a handful of counts. The rearrangement links TRBV18 to TRBJ1-2; no definite D call. Per germline, CDR1 KGHSH and CDR2 LQKENI. The CDR3 loop spans 14 amino acids. With 2 bases removed from V and 8 bases from J, the gap between germline ends came to 15 bases. This CDR3 reads CASSPVASSEGYTF. CDR3 nucleotides: TGTGCCAGCTCACCAGTTGCTTCTAGTGAGGGCTACACCTTC.

By share of the sample, this clonotype is large. The CDR3 spells CASSLPRKPRMSYEQYF. CDR3 bases: TGCGCCAGCAGCCTTCCCCGGAAACCTAGAATGTCCTACGAGCAGTACTTC. The chain links TRBV4-1 to TRBJ2-7; D ambiguous. V gave up 4 bases and J gave up 1 base, with 20 bases separating them. The CDR3 has 17 amino acids. The germline gives CDR1 MGHRA, CDR2 YSYEKL.

The genes are TRBV20-1 and TRBJ2-7, with 11 bases identical to TRBD2. CDR3 length: 15 residues. Germline V lookup: CDR1 DFQATT, CDR2 SNEGSKA (reference sequence). The trim removed 3 bases at V and 0 bases at J, leaving 4 bases unmatched. The DNA for the CDR3 is TGCAGTGCTAGCCCACTAGCGGGAGTCTCCTACGAGCAGTACTTC. As protein: CSASPLAGVSYEQYF.

V usage is TRBV7-2 and J usage is TRBJ1-2; maybe TRBD1 (5 bases). Germline V gene data show CDR1 as SGHTA and CDR2 as FQGNSA. V was shortened by 4 bases and J by 5 bases, with 20 bases between the two germline ends. There are 16 residues in the CDR3. This CDR3 reads CASSSGQLGEAYGYTF. The CDR3 DNA is TGTGCCAGCAGCTCCGGGCAACTAGGGGAGGCTTATGGCTACACCTTC.

The V gene is TRBV10-1, the J gene TRBJ2-3; the match to TRBD2 covers 11 bases. This CDR3 comprises 15 residues. Trimming at V came to 10 bases and at J to 0 bases, leaving 6 bases not matched to a gene. In germline, CDR1 is WNHNN, CDR2 SYGVQD (reference sequence). The chain's CDR3 is CAKRLAGSSTDTQYF. CDR3 coding DNA: TGCGCCAAGCGACTAGCGGGGTCTAGCACAGATACGCAGTATTTT.

By share of the sample, this clonotype is medium-sized. The CDR3 loop reads CSARVPGGLIGGNQPQHF. CDR3 sequence (DNA): TGCAGTGCTAGAGTGCCAGGGGGCTTAATAGGTGGCAATCAGCCCCAGCATTTT. The chain employs TRBV20-1 and TRBJ1-5, with TRBD1 identical over 8 bases. Germline values: CDR1 DFQATT, CDR2 SNEGSKA (reference sequence). With V trimmed by 1 base and J by 2 bases, 13 bases remained unmatched. CDR3 length: 18 amino acids.

This clonotype counts as large (0.1 to 1%). The gene calls are TRBV7-9 and TRBJ2-3; 9 bases fit TRBD2. This CDR3 is built from 15 residues. V lost 5 bases and J lost 2; bases outside the gene matches: 5. Looked up from germline, CDR1 is SEHNR and CDR2 is FQNEAQ (reference sequence). The CDR3 nucleotides are TGTGCCAGCAGCGCCAGGACTAGCGCCACAGATACGCAGTATTTT. It specifies CASSARTSATDTQYF.

The table lists this clonotype with a count of one. The chain couples TRBV7-2 to TRBJ2-1; D remains ambiguous. The CDR3 is made up of 13 amino acids. Per germline, CDR1 SGHTA and CDR2 FQGNSA. The ends were cut back, 4 bases at V and 9 bases at J, with 13 bases in the middle. CDR3 nucleotides: TGTGCCAGCAGCTCCGACTCTTCTTTTGAGCAGTTCTTC. Translating it yields CASSSDSSFEQFF.

This clonotype is categorized as large. The gene calls are TRBV18 and TRBJ1-6; D perhaps matches TRBD1 (5 bases). Trimming pared 3 bases from V and 9 bases from J, leaving 18 bases between. This CDR3 spans 16 amino acids. Germline CDR1 and CDR2: KGHSH and LQKENI. CDR3 in amino acids: CASSPSRQGSSSPLHF. In nucleotides, the CDR3 is TGTGCCAGCTCACCCTCGCGTCAGGGATCAAGTTCACCCCTCCACTTT.

The genes are TRBV28 and TRBJ1-5, with 8 bases matching TRBD1. Germline loops: CDR1 MDHEN, CDR2 SYDVKM. This CDR3 region has 15 residues. The trim removed 2 bases at V and 5 bases at J, leaving 5 bases unmatched. CDR3 loop: CASSLAQGAHQPQHF. The CDR3 nucleotides read TGTGCCAGCAGTTTAGCCCAGGGGGCTCATCAGCCCCAGCATTTT.

A few counts support this clonotype. This chain connects TRBV5-6 to TRBJ2-1; D unclear. Germline V gene lookup returns CDR1 SGHDT and CDR2 YYEEEE. The CDR3 consists of 12 residues. V lost 0 bases to trimming and J lost 7 bases, with 5 bases between them. The CDR3 nucleotides read TGTGCCAGCAGCTTGGAGGAGAATGAGCAGTTCTTC. Protein: CASSLEENEQFF.

Only a few counts were recorded for this clonotype. The chain combines TRBV6-6 with TRBJ1-5; D is possibly TRBD1 (5 bases). The CDR3 is made up of 16 amino acids. Germline CDR1 reads MNHNY; CDR2 reads SVGAGI (reference sequence). Trimming stripped 7 bases from V and 5 bases from J, with 21 bases between. CDR3 sequence: CASTIQAGGPYQPQHF. The CDR3 nucleotides are TGTGCCAGCACCATTCAGGCCGGGGGTCCCTATCAGCCCCAGCATTTT.

In regard to this clonotype: Possible read error: a much larger clone is one base away. The rearrangement joins TRBV6-5 to TRBJ2-7; no clear D. CDR1 MNHEY and CDR2 SVGAGI come from the germline V gene. V lost 8 bases to trimming and J lost 0 bases, with 14 bases between them. The CDR3 has 14 residues. The CDR3 DNA reads TGTGCCAGCCGAGCCAGGACCTCCTCCTACGAGCAGTACTTC. Translation: CASRARTSSYEQYF.

This clonotype is judged large. V is TRBV2 and J is TRBJ2-5, with TRBD1 identical over 9 bases. This CDR3 contains 14 residues. Trimming cost V 5 bases and J 2 bases; bases outside gene matches: 3. Germline assignment: CDR1 SNHLY and CDR2 FYNNEI. CDR3 protein: CASSRQGGQETQYF. The CDR3 nucleotides read TGTGCCAGCAGTCGACAGGGGGGACAAGAGACCCAGTACTTC.

The chain uses TRBV10-3 and TRBJ2-6; either TRBD1 or TRBD2 may supply D (5 bases each). This CDR3 contains 14 residues. CDR1 is ENHRY and CDR2 is SYGVKD in the germline V gene. The V gene lost 10 bases and the J gene lost 4 bases, with 14 bases spanning the gap. The CDR3 coding sequence is TGTGCCACTAGAGGGACCGCCGGGGCCAACGTCCTGACTTTC. Translation: CATRGTAGANVLTF.

This clonotype is large (0.1 to 1%) in the sample. CDR3 region: CASNPSMGGEQFF. CDR3 coding DNA: TGTGCCAGCAACCCCTCAATGGGCGGTGAGCAGTTCTTC. This rearrangement joins TRBV12-3 or TRBV12-4 to TRBJ2-1; D is unresolved. V was trimmed by 7 bases and J by 9 bases, leaving 16 bases between them. This CDR3 is built from 13 residues.

V is TRBV5-4 and J is TRBJ2-1, with no clear D. V dropped 0 bases and J dropped 13 bases, with 8 bases sitting between them. CDR1 is SGHNT, CDR2 YYREEE, per germline (reference sequence). CDR3 length: 11 residues. CDR3 bases: TGTGCCAGCAGCTTGGGCACTTTCCAGTTCTTC. Protein product: CASSLGTFQFF.

This clonotype is classed as large. The V gene is TRBV4-1, the J gene TRBJ2-1; TRBD2 matches 8 bases. The length of the CDR3 is 15 residues. Losses at the gene ends were 0 bases for V and 4 bases for J; bases not matched to a gene: 2. Per the germline V gene, CDR1 is MGHRA and CDR2 is YSYEKL. Written as DNA, the CDR3 is TGCGCCAGCAGCCAAGATATAGCGGGATACAATGAGCAGTTCTTC. Translated, it gives CASSQDIAGYNEQFF.

The chain joins TRBV2 to TRBJ2-1, with D uncertain. CDR1 SNHLY and CDR2 FYNNEI come from the germline V gene. This CDR3 region has 13 residues. The V and J ends lost 6 bases and 0 bases respectively, with 6 bases between them. The CDR3 coding sequence is TGTGCCAGCAGCGGAACCTCCTACAATGAGCAGTTCTTC. Its protein is CASSGTSYNEQFF.

The chain joins TRBV7-2 to TRBJ1-6; D may be TRBD1 (6 bases). From germline, CDR1 is SGHTA and CDR2 FQGNSA. Trimming shortened V by 3 bases and J by 0 bases, and 12 bases separated the two germline ends. This CDR3 is built from 17 residues. CDR3 loop: CASSLGQQSSYNSPLHF. The CDR3 coding sequence is TGTGCCAGCAGCTTGGGACAACAGAGCTCCTATAATTCACCCCTCCACTTT.

The genes are TRBV7-2 and TRBJ2-3, with D possibly TRBD1 on 5 matching bases. Trimming took off 5 bases at V and 5 bases at J, with 14 bases between the two ends. The CDR3 is made up of 14 amino acids. Germline values: CDR1 SGHTA, CDR2 FQGNSA. In DNA, the CDR3 is TGTGCCAGCAGCCCCGCAGGGTTCGTAGATACGCAGTATTTT. It is translated as CASSPAGFVDTQYF. Supplemented by reference TRBV7-2 and TRBJ2-3, the full variable domain reads GAGVSQSPSNKVTEKGKDVELRCDPISGHTALYWYRQSLGQGLEFLIYFQGNSAPDKSGLPSDRFSAERTGGSVSTLTIQRTQQEDSAVYLCASSPAGFVDTQYFGPGTRLTVL.